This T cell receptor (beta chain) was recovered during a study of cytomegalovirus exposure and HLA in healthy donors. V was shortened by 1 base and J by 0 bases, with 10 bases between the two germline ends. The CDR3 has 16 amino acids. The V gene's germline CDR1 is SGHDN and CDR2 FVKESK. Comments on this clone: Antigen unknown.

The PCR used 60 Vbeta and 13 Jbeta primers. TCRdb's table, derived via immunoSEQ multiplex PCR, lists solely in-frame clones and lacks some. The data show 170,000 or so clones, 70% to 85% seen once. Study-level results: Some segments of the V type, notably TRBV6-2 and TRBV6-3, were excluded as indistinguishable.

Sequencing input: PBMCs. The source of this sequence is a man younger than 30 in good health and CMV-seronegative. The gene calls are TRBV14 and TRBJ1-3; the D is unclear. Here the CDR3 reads CASSQATGVSGNTIYF. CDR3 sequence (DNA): TGTGCCAGCAGCCAAGCCACCGGTGTCTCTGGAAACACCATATATTTT.